These 13 T cell receptor beta chains were all obtained from the same sample, sequenced in a study of CXCR4 blockade with PD-1 therapy in pancreatic cancer. The protocol was immunoSEQ multiplex PCR, while the TCRdb copy is restricted to in-frame clones and leaves out a portion. The sample carries about 2,600 clones, roughly 41% recorded once. Sequenced sample: tumor tissue. All receptors come from a human donor with pancreatic ductal adenocarcinoma.

The table lists this clone with a few counts. V is TRBV6-7 and J is TRBJ1-2; D not certain. TRBV6-7 qualifies as an ORF whose function is uncertain. V was clipped by 8 bases and J by 8 bases, with 18 bases between them. The CDR3 consists of 13 residues. The CDR3 DNA sequence: TGTGCCAGCGTAACCCCCGGCGGCAAGGGCTACACCTTC. This codes for CASVTPGGKGYTF.

This clone was detected only a few times. The CDR3 region is CASSEYPTMGRVNTEAFF. DNA for the CDR3: TGTGCCAGCAGTGAATACCCAACAATGGGGAGGGTGAACACTGAAGCTTTCTTT. The chain carries TRBV25-1 and TRBJ1-1; D remains ambiguous. The CDR3 is 18 amino acids. From germline, CDR1 is MGHDK and CDR2 SYGVNS. Trimming shortened V by 0 bases and J by 0 bases, and 17 bases separated the two germline ends. The variable domain in full, completed from reference TRBV25-1 and TRBJ1-1, reads EADIYQTPRYLVIGTGKKITLECSQTMGHDKMYWYQQDPGMELHLIHYSYGVNSTEKGDLSSESTVSRIRTEHFPLTLESARPSHTSQYLCASSEYPTMGRVNTEAFFGQGTRLTVV.

This clone was observed a handful of times. The V and J genes are TRBV11-3 and TRBJ2-1, with D maybe TRBD2 (6 bases). The CDR3 has 14 amino acids. Per the germline V gene, CDR1 is SGHNT and CDR2 is YENEEA. V lost 5 bases and J lost 2, with 10 bases in between. CDR3 protein: CASSVGLTYNEQFF. CDR3 DNA: TGTGCCAGCAGCGTCGGACTAACCTACAATGAGCAGTTCTTC.

By share of the sample, this clone is medium-sized. CDR3 nucleotides: TGTGCCAGCAGCTTGATTTATCGGGGATATCGCACAGATACGCAGTATTTT. Translated: CASSLIYRGYRTDTQYF. The chain is built from TRBV11-3 and TRBJ2-3; tentatively, D is TRBD2 (5 bases). Germline-derived CDR1 and CDR2 are SGHNT and YENEEA. V was pared by 3 bases and J by 1 base, with 17 bases between. This CDR3 has 17 amino acids.

CDR3 DNA sequence: TGTGCCAGCAGCCACCGGGACTTCGAGCAGTTCTTC. It yields the protein CASSHRDFEQFF. The chain recombines TRBV14 with TRBJ2-1; D is possibly TRBD2 (6 bases). The CDR3 runs to 12 residues. CDR1 SGHDN and CDR2 FVKESK come from the germline V gene. The V and J ends lost 3 bases and 10 bases respectively, with 10 bases between them.

This clone was seen more than once but under ten times. V and J are TRBV15 and TRBJ2-7, with TRBD2 as a possible D gene (6 bases). Trimming left V 5 bases short and J 0 bases short, with 11 bases between. Germline V gene data show CDR1 as LNHNV and CDR2 as YYDKDF (reference sequence). CDR3 size: 14 residues. Here the CDR3 reads CATSGEDGSYEQYF. The CDR3 nucleotides are TGTGCCACCAGCGGGGAGGACGGCTCCTACGAGCAGTACTTC.

The V and J genes are TRBV29-1 and TRBJ2-5; 8 bases fit TRBD1. In germline, CDR1 is SQVTM, CDR2 ANQGSEA. The CDR3 extends over 12 amino acids. The V segment lost 3 bases and the J segment 7 bases; nucleotides outside the gene matches: 4. In nucleotides, the CDR3 is TGCAGCGTTGACAGGGGGCTTGGGACCCAGTACTTC. It specifies CSVDRGLGTQYF.

V is TRBV19 and J is TRBJ2-7, with D possibly TRBD2 on 6 matching bases. CDR1 is LNHDA, CDR2 SQIVND, per germline (reference sequence). The CDR3 is made up of 15 amino acids. V was cut by 9 bases and J by 7 bases, with 25 bases left in between. CDR3 coding DNA: TGTGCCAGCAGAGCCTTACTTGGGGGGTCGGAAGAGCAGTACTTC. Amino acids: CASRALLGGSEEQYF.

This clone was picked up many times. The CDR3 sequence: CASSAPGQGAEYEQYF. The CDR3 DNA reads TGTGCCAGCAGCGCCCCGGGACAGGGGGCGGAGTACGAGCAGTACTTC. The rearrangement uses TRBV2 and TRBJ2-7; 12 positions agree with TRBD1. Germline CDR1 is SNHLY and CDR2 is FYNNEI. Germline trimming cut 6 bases from V and 4 bases from J; bases unmatched to any gene: 10. The CDR3 loop spans 16 amino acids.

This clone was seen only a few times. This sequence joins TRBV16 and TRBJ1-2; 7 nucleotides match TRBD1. Trimming took 4 bases from V and 3 from J; bases not matched to a gene: 5. The CDR3 totals 14 residues. CDR1 is KGHSY, CDR2 FQNENV, per germline. In nucleotides, the CDR3 is TGTGCCAGCAGCCGAAACAGGGGCCACTATGGCTACACCTTC. Protein sequence: CASSRNRGHYGYTF.

In this sample, this clone is medium-sized. V is TRBV11-3 and J is TRBJ1-2, with 7 bases identical to TRBD1. Germline values: CDR1 SGHNT, CDR2 YENEEA. V gave up 3 bases and J gave up 8 bases; unmatched junction bases: 12. The CDR3 spans 15 residues. The CDR3 DNA reads TGTGCCAGCAGCTTGCTGGAGGCAGGGGGTGAAGGCTACACCTTC. This gives the protein CASSLLEAGGEGYTF.

V and J are TRBV19 and TRBJ2-1, with a tentative D call TRBD2 (5 bases). CDR3 length equals 16 residues. CDR1 and CDR2 (germline): LNHDA, SQIVND (reference sequence). The V end was cut by 5 bases, the J end by 0 bases, with 14 bases between. CDR3 region: CASSFRVGVSYNEQFF. The CDR3 bases are TGTGCCAGTAGTTTCCGAGTGGGAGTCTCCTACAATGAGCAGTTCTTC.

As concerns this clone: The junction does not match germline at one end; this may be a read error. The sample carries other DNA sequences with the same CDR3. The rearrangement uses TRBV19 and TRBJ2-3; possibly TRBD1 for D (5 bases). The length of the CDR3 is 17 residues. Germline V gives CDR1 LNHDA, CDR2 SQIVND (reference sequence). The CDR3 loop is CASSLAPRPTETDTQYF. CDR3 DNA sequence: TGTGCCAGTAGTCTTGCCCCTAGGCCGACAGAGACAGATACACAGTATTTT. The full variable domain, its missing parts supplied by reference TRBV19 and TRBJ2-3, is DGGITQSPKYLFRKEGQNVTLSCEQNLNHDAMYWYRQDPGQGLRLIYYSQIVNDFQKGDIAEGYSVSREKKESFPLTVTSAQKNPTAFYLCASSLAPRPTETDTQYFGPGTRLTVL.